One and the same sample provided the 11 T cell receptor beta chains below, sequenced in a study of regulatory T cells in long-lasting Graves disease. iRepertoire HTBI primers and Arm-PCR of CDR3 regions built TCR beta libraries. TCRdb re-called the multiplex PCR reads with MiXCR, one entry per CDR3 protein. The sample lists 600,000 to 800,000 distinct CDR3 sequences; about 30% were seen once. As to time point: persistent/refractory GD, antithyroid drugs over 5 years with positive TRAb. The TCR library was prepared using RNA isolated from PBMCs. The sequencing here drew on peripheral blood mononuclear cells (PBMCs), taken when the disease was refractory, from a patient treated with antithyroid drugs. All receptors derive from a female donor with Graves disease.

The table lists this clonotype with a few counts. In DNA form, the CDR3 reads TGTGCCAGCAGTATGGACAGGACCCTTGGGGAGACCCAGTACTTC. Protein sequence: CASSMDRTLGETQYF. This chain uses TRBV12-3 or TRBV12-4 with TRBJ2-5; 7 positions agree with TRBD1. The CDR3 sequence is 15 residues long. V shed 5 bases and J 5 bases; nucleotides not matched to a gene: 11.

The chain couples TRBV7-2 to TRBJ2-7; the match to TRBD1 covers 8 bases. Germline trimming cut 5 bases from V and 3 bases from J; bases unmatched to any gene: 12. The germline V gene has CDR1 SGHTA and CDR2 FQGNSA. This CDR3 is built from 16 residues. The CDR3 reads CASSILPGTGFYEQYF. The CDR3 region has the DNA TGTGCCAGCAGCATCCTTCCCGGGACAGGCTTCTACGAGCAGTACTTC.

The CDR3 DNA follows: TGTGCCAGCAGCTTAGAACTAGCGGGAGGGGGCACCGGGGAGCTGTTTTTT. The encoded protein is CASSLELAGGGTGELFF. V usage is TRBV7-2 and J usage is TRBJ2-2; TRBD2 matches 13 bases. Germline values: CDR1 SGHTA, CDR2 FQGNSA. This CDR3 is 17 amino acids long. V gave up 1 base and J gave up 4 bases; unmatched junction bases: 3.

The chain employs TRBV29-1 and TRBJ1-1; 9 bases are shared with TRBD1. Germline CDR1 SQVTM, CDR2 ANQGSEA. The V segment lost 6 bases and the J segment 5 bases; nucleotides outside the gene matches: 7. The CDR3 runs 13 residues. Here the CDR3 DNA reads TGCAGCGTCCGGGACAGGGTGGTGACTGAAGCTTTCTTT. Translating gives CSVRDRVVTEAFF. Combining the CDR3 with reference TRBV29-1 and TRBJ1-1 gives the whole variable domain SAVISQKPSRDICQRGTSLTIQCQVDSQVTMMFWYRQQPGQSLTLIATANQGSEATYESGFVIDKFPISRPNLTFSTLTVSNMSPEDSSIYLCSVRDRVVTEAFFGQGTRLTVV.

The chain carries TRBV12-3 or TRBV12-4 and TRBJ1-5, with D uncertain. Trimming took off 1 base at V and 2 bases at J, with 15 bases between the two ends. The CDR3 runs 17 residues. The CDR3 region has the DNA TGTGCCAGCAGTTTAGAGCTGCAAGCGGGCGGCAATCAGCCCCAGCATTTT. It is translated as CASSLELQAGGNQPQHF.

The gene calls are TRBV6-1 and TRBJ2-6; TRBD2 matches 10 bases. The CDR3 spans 19 residues. J lost 0 bases, V lost 4 bases, and 9 bases had no gene match. Per germline, CDR1 MNHNS and CDR2 SASEGT. The CDR3 DNA is TGTGCCAGCAGTGCGGGGGGACTAGCGTTGAACTCTGGGGCCAACGTCCTGACTTTC. This gives the protein CASSAGGLALNSGANVLTF.

The genes are TRBV3-1 and TRBJ1-5; possible D gene TRBD1, 5 bases. This CDR3 has 14 residues. Germline values: CDR1 LGHDT, CDR2 YNNKEL (reference sequence). Trimming left V 1 base short and J 7 bases short, with 11 bases between. Here the CDR3 DNA reads TGTGCCAGCAGCCAAGGGAGGGGAACCCAGCCCCAGCATTTT. This codes for CASSQGRGTQPQHF.

The chain is built from TRBV5-1 and TRBJ2-3; D might be TRBD1 (5 bases). CDR3 length equals 14 residues. The germline gives CDR1 SGHRS, CDR2 YFSETQ. Trimming shortened V by 0 bases and J by 2 bases, and 7 bases separated the two germline ends. The CDR3 DNA reads as TGCGCCAGCAGCTTGGCGACAGCCACAGATACGCAGTATTTT. Protein product: CASSLATATDTQYF.

There are a few counts of this clonotype. This chain connects TRBV27 to TRBJ1-6; the D is unclear. Trimming removed 1 base at V and 8 bases at J, with 9 bases between. Germline V gene lookup returns CDR1 MNHEY and CDR2 SMNVEV (reference sequence). CDR3 length: 14 amino acids. The CDR3 DNA is TGTGCCAGCAGTTTATGGCAGGAACATTCACCCCTCCACTTT. As protein: CASSLWQEHSPLHF.

This clonotype was recorded a few times. The rearrangement joins TRBV29-1 to TRBJ1-1; D uncertain. This CDR3 is built from 15 residues. Germline CDR1 is SQVTM and CDR2 is ANQGSEA. V was pared by 4 bases and J by 1 base, with 16 bases between. CDR3 amino acids: CSVAMLSGWNTEAFF. CDR3 DNA: TGCAGCGTTGCTATGTTATCTGGGTGGAACACTGAAGCTTTCTTT.

In this sample, this clonotype turned up many times. This sequence joins TRBV6-1 and TRBJ1-1; D is uncertain. The germline V gene encodes CDR1 MNHNS and CDR2 SASEGT. V was cut by 4 bases and J by 1 base, with 10 bases left in between. CDR3 length: 14 residues. The CDR3: CASSVLEGNTEAFF. In nucleotides, the CDR3 is TGTGCCAGCAGTGTTCTGGAGGGGAACACTGAAGCTTTCTTT.